Following are 6 T cell receptor beta chains from one sample sequenced in a study of blood T cells in healthy people across ages. It was with a sample-barcoded 5' primer and a J-beta primer mix that a second PCR of roughly 7 to 12 cycles was run. TCRdb re-analysed the 5' RACE reads in MiXCR, keeping a single row per CDR3 protein. Of approximately 1.5 million distinct CDR3 sequences listed, about 45% are singletons. Sequencing input: blood. The source of these receptors is a woman aged 18-30 years in good health.

The J gene is TRBJ1-1, the V gene TRBV6-1; no reliable D call. V was clipped by 6 bases and J by 1 base, with 9 bases between them. The CDR3 has 13 residues. Per germline, CDR1 MNHNS and CDR2 SASEGT. CDR3 nucleotide sequence: TGTGCCAGCAGCCCGACACAGAACACTGAAGCTTTCTTT. Protein: CASSPTQNTEAFF.

About this clonotype itself: A much larger clone is a single base away; this may be a read error. The chain carries TRBV28 and TRBJ2-1; 9 nucleotides align to TRBD1. With V trimmed by 6 bases and J by 10 bases, 16 bases remained unmatched. Germline CDR1 MDHEN, CDR2 SYDVKM. The CDR3 is 16 residues long. The CDR3 sequence is CASSRGQGLSSYEQFF. The CDR3 DNA sequence: TGTGCCAGCAGCCGCGGACAGGGGCTGAGCTCCTACGAGCAGTTCTTC.

This clonotype was observed a handful of times. The chain recombines TRBV4-1 with TRBJ1-5; 7 positions agree with TRBD1. Trimming cost V 4 bases and J 7 bases; bases outside gene matches: 7. CDR1 and CDR2 from the germline V gene are MGHRA and YSYEKL. CDR3 length equals 14 residues. The CDR3 region has the DNA TGCGCCAGCAGCCCGACAGGGTGGGGGCAGCCCCAGCATTTT. Translation gives CASSPTGWGQPQHF.

This clonotype was observed a handful of times. V and J are TRBV27 and TRBJ1-6; 8 nucleotides line up with TRBD1. CDR3 length: 15 residues. The V gene end was trimmed by 5 bases and the J gene end by 3 bases; junction bases not matched to a gene: 3. Germline V lookup: CDR1 MNHEY, CDR2 SMNVEV (reference sequence). The CDR3 coding sequence is TGTGCCAGCAGTCCTGGGACAGGCTATAATTCACCCCTCCACTTT. It specifies CASSPGTGYNSPLHF.

The chain recombines TRBV20-1 with TRBJ2-5; D may be TRBD2 (6 bases). This CDR3 spans 14 amino acids. Trimming took 4 bases from V and 11 from J, leaving 23 bases between them. CDR1 is DFQATT, CDR2 SNEGSKA, per germline (reference sequence). CDR3 DNA: TGCAGTGCTACTCTTACGGGAGCCGTTGATGAGCAGTACTTC. Translated, it gives CSATLTGAVDEQYF.

This clonotype was seen a single time. J is TRBJ1-4 and V is TRBV6-5; D unresolved. The CDR3 totals 14 residues. V lost 6 bases, J lost 6 bases, and 14 bases lay in between. CDR1 and CDR2 from the germline V gene are MNHEY and SVGAGI. The CDR3 region has the DNA TGTGCCAGCAGCGCCTGGGATCCTGATGAAAAACTGTTTTTT. Translating it yields CASSAWDPDEKLFF.